This T cell receptor beta chain was identified in a study of T cell responses to AZD1222 COVID-19 vaccine. Turning to this clone: What it recognizes is unknown.

Study-level results: Spike-specific TCR breadth and depth grew following two AZD1222 doses. Clonal diversity may have been underestimated, and the donors were mostly white British, with more females than males.

Method: immunoSEQ multiplex PCR; TCRdb's copy keeps in-frame clones and lacks some. The sample lists some 160,000 clones, more than 90% occurring once. The CDR3 runs 13 residues. V trimming: 5 bases; J trimming: 8 bases; junction bases outside the gene matches: 6. The germline gives CDR1 MNHEY, CDR2 SMNVEV (reference sequence). The receptor comes from an adult in good health. Sample: peripheral blood, taken on day 0 of AZD1222 vaccination. The chain recombines TRBV27 with TRBJ2-1; 7 nucleotides align to TRBD1. As DNA, the CDR3 is TGTGCCAGCAGTCACTTCACAGGGGATGAGCAGTTCTTC. Its translation: CASSHFTGDEQFF.